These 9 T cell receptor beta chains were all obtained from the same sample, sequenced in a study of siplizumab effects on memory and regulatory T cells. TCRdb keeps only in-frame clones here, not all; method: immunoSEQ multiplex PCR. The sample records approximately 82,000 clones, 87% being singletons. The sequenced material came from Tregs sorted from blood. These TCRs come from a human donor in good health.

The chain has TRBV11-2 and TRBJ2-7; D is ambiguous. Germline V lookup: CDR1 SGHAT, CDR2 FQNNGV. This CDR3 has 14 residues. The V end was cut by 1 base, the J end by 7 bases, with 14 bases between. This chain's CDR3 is CASSLGPPPWEQYF. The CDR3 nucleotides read TGTGCCAGCAGCTTAGGACCACCGCCGTGGGAGCAGTACTTC. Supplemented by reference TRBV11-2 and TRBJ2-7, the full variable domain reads EAGVAQSPRYKIIEKRQSVAFWCNPISGHATLYWYQQILGQGPKLLIQFQNNGVVDDSQLPKDRFSAERLKGVDSTLKIQPAKLEDSAVYLCASSLGPPPWEQYFGPGTRLTVT.

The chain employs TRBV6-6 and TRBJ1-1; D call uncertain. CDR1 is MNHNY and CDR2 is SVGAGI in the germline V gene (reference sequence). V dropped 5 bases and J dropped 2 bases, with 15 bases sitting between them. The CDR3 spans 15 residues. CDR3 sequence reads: CASSSRSGENTEAFF. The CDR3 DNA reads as TGTGCCAGCAGTAGCCGCTCCGGGGAAAACACTGAAGCTTTCTTT.

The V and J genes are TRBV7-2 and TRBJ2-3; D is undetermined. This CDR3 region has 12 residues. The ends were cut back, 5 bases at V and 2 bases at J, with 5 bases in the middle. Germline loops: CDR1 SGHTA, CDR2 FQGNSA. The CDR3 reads CASSLITDTQYF. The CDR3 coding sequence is TGTGCCAGCAGCCTCATCACAGATACGCAGTATTTT.

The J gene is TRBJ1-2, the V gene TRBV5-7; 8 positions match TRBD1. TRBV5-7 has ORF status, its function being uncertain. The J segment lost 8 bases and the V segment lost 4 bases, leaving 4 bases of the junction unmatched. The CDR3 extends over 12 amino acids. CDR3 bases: TGTGCCAGCAGCGGGACAGGTAAGGGCTACACCTTC. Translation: CASSGTGKGYTF.

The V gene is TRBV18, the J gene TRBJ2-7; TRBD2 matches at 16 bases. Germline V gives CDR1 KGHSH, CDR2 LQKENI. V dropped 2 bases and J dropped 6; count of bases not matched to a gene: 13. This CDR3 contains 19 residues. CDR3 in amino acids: CASSPYYSGTSGGAAEQYF. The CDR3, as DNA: TGTGCCAGCTCACCATATTACTCCGGGACTAGCGGGGGGGCTGCCGAGCAGTACTTC.

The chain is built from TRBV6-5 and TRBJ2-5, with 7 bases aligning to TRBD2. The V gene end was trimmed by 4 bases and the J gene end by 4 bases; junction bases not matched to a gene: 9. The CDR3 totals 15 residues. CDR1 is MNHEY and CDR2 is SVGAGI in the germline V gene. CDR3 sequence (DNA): TGTGCCAGCAGTTGGAGCGGGATCCGTGGAGAGACCCAGTACTTC. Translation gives CASSWSGIRGETQYF.

The CDR3 loop is CAISELLSNQPQHF. The CDR3, as DNA: TGTGCCATCAGTGAGCTCCTTAGCAATCAGCCCCAGCATTTT. This chain uses TRBV10-3 with TRBJ1-5; D unresolved. From germline, CDR1 is ENHRY and CDR2 SYGVKD. V was cut by 2 bases and J by 0 bases, with 5 bases left in between. This CDR3 comprises 14 residues.

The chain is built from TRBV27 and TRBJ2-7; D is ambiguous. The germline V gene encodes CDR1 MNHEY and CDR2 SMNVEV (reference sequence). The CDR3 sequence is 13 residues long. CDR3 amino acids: CASSLYAFGLMFV. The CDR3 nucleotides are TGTGCCAGCAGTTTATACGCCTTTGGGCTGATGTTCGTA.

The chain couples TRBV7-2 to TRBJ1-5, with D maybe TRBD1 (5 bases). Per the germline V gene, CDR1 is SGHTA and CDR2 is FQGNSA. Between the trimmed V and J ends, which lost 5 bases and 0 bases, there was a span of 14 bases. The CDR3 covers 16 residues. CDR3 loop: CASSRSGSYSNQPQHF. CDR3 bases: TGTGCCAGCAGCCGCTCAGGGAGCTATAGCAATCAGCCCCAGCATTTT.